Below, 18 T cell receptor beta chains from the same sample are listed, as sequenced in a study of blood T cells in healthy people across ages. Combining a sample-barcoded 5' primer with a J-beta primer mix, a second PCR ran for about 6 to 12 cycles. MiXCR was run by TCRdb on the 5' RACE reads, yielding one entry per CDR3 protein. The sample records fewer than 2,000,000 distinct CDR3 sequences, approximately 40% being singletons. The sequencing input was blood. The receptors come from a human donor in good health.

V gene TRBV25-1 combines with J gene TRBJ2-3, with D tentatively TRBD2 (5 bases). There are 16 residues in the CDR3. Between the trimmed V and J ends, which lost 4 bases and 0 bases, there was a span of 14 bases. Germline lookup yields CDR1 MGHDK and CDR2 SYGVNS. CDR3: CASSGIFRTSTDTQYF. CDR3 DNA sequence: TGTGCCAGCAGTGGGATCTTTAGGACTAGCACAGATACGCAGTATTTT. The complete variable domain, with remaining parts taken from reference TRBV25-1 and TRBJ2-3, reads EADIYQTPRYLVIGTGKKITLECSQTMGHDKMYWYQQDPGMELHLIHYSYGVNSTEKGDLSSESTVSRIRTEHFPLTLESARPSHTSQYLCASSGIFRTSTDTQYFGPGTRLTVL.

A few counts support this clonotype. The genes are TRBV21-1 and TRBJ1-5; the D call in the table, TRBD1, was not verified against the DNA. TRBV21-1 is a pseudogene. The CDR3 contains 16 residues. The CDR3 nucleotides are TGTGCCAGCAGCAATCCGACGCAGGGTGACAATCAGCCCCAGCATTTT. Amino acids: CASSNPTQGDNQPQHF.

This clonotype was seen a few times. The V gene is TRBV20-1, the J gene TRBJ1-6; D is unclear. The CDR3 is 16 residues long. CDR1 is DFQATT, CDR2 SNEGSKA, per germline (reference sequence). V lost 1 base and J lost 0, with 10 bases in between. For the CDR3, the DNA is TGCAGTGCTAGAGTGAGTGGCAACTCCTATAATTCACCCCTCCACTTT. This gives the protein CSARVSGNSYNSPLHF.

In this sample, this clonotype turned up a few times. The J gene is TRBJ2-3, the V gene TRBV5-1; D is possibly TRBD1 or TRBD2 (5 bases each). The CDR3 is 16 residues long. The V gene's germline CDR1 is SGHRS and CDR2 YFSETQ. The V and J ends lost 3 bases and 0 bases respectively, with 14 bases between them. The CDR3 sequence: CASSWGTADSTDTQYF. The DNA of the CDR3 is TGCGCCAGCAGCTGGGGGACGGCGGATAGCACAGATACGCAGTATTTT.

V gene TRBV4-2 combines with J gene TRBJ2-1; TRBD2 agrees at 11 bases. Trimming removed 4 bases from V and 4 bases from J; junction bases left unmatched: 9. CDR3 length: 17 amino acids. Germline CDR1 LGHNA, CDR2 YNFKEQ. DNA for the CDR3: TGTGCCAGCAGCCCCTTAGCGGGGGGGCCGCAATACAATGAGCAGTTCTTC. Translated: CASSPLAGGPQYNEQFF.

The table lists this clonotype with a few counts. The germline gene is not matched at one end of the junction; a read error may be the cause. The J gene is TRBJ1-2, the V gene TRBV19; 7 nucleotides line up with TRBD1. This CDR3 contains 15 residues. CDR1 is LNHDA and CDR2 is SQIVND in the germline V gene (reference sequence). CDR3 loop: CASKSPGTVNYGYIF. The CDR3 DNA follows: TGTGCCAGTAAGTCTCCCGGGACAGTTAACTATGGCTACATCTTC.

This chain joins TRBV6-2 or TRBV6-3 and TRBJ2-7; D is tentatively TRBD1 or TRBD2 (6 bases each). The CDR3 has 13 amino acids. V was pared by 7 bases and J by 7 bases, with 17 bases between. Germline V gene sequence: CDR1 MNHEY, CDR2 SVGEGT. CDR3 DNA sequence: TGTGCCAGCACCCTACGTTGGAGGGGGGAGCAGTACTTC. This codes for CASTLRWRGEQYF.

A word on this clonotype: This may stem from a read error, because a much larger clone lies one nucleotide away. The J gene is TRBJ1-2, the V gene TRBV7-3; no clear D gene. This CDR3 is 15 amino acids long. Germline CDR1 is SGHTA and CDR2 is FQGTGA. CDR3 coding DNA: TGTGCCCGCAGCTTAGATCCGTTAGCTAACTATGGCTACACCTTC. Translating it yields CARSLDPLANYGYTF.

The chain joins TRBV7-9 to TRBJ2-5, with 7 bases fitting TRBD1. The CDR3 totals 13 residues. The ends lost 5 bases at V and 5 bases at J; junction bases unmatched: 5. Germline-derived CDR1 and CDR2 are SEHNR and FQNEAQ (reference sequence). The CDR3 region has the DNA TGTGCCAGCAGCCAGGGACAGATGGAGACCCAGTACTTC. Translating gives CASSQGQMETQYF.

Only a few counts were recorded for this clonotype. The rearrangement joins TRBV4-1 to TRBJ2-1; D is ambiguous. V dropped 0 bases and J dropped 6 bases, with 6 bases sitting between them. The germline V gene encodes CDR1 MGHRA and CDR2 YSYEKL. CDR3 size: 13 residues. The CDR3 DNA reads TGCGCCAGCAGCCAAGAACAGCCCAATGAGCAGTTCTTC. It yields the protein CASSQEQPNEQFF.

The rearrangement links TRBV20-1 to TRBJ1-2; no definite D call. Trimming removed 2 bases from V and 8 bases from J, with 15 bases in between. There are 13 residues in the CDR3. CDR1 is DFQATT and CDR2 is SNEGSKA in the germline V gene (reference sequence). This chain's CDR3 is CSARLRAVGGYTF. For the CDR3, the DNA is TGCAGTGCTAGATTGCGGGCCGTGGGGGGCTACACCTTC.

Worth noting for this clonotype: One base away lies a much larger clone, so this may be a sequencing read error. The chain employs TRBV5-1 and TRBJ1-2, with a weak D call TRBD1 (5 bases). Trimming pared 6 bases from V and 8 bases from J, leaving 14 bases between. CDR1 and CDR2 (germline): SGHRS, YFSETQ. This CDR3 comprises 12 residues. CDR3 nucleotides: TGCGCCAGCAAAACTGGGTGGGGCGGCTACACCTTC. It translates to CASKTGWGGYTF.

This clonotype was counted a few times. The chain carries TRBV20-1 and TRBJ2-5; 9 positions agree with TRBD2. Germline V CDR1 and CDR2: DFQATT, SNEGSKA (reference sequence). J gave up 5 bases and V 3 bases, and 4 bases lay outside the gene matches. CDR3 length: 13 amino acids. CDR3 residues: CSASSGGRETQYF. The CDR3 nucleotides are TGCAGTGCTAGTAGCGGGGGTAGGGAGACCCAGTACTTC.

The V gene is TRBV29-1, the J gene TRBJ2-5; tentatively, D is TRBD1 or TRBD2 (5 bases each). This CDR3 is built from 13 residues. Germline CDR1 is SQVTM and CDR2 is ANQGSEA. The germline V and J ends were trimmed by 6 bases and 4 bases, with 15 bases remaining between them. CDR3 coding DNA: TGCAGCGTGGGGGAAGCCGACCTAGAGACCCAGTACTTC. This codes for CSVGEADLETQYF. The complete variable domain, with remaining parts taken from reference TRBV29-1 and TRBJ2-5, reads SAVISQKPSRDICQRGTSLTIQCQVDSQVTMMFWYRQQPGQSLTLIATANQGSEATYESGFVIDKFPISRPNLTFSTLTVSNMSPEDSSIYLCSVGEADLETQYFGPGTRLLVL.

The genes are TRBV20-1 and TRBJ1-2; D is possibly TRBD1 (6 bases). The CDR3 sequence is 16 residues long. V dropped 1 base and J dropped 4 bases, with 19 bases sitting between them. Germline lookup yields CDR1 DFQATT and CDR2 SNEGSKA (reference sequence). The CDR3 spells CSARGTSDGGPYGYTF. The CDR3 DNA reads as TGCAGTGCTAGAGGCACCTCGGACGGGGGCCCCTATGGCTACACCTTC.

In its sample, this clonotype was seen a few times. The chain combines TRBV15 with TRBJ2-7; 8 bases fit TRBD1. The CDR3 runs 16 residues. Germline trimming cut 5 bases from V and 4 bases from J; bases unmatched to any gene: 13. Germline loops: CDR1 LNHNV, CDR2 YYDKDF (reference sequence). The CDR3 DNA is TGTGCCACCAGCTTCGTCACGACAGGGGAGTTTTACGAGCAGTACTTC. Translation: CATSFVTTGEFYEQYF. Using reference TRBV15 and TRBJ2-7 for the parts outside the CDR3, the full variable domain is DAMVIQNPRYQVTQFGKPVTLSCSQTLNHNVMYWYQQKSSQAPKLLFHYYDKDFNNEADTPDNFQSRRPNTSFCFLDIRSPGLGDTAMYLCATSFVTTGEFYEQYFGPGTRLTVT.

DNA of the CDR3: TGCGCCAGCAGCCCCACCCCCCAGGAACAAGATACGCAGTATTTT. This sequence encodes CASSPTPQEQDTQYF. This rearrangement joins TRBV5-1 to TRBJ2-3; the D is unclear. The ends were cut back, 4 bases at V and 5 bases at J, with 17 bases in the middle. The CDR3 extends over 15 amino acids. From germline, CDR1 is SGHRS and CDR2 YFSETQ.

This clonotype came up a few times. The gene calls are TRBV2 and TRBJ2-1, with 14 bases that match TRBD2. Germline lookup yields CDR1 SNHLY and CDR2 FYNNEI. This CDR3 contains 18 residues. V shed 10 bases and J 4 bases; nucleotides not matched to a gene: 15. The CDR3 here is CANGLAGGQAPSYNEQFF. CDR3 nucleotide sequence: TGTGCCAACGGACTAGCGGGGGGCCAAGCACCCTCATACAATGAGCAGTTCTTC.